These 32 T cell receptor beta chains were all obtained from the same sample, sequenced in a study of shared clonotypes between healthy human individuals. Sequenced by immunoSEQ multiplex PCR; TCRdb stores in-frame clones only, minus some. The data contain roughly 500,000 clones, roughly 80% of them singletons. What was sequenced was PBMCs. These receptors came from a woman aged 40 to 50 in good health. Some clones in this sample may be carry-over from other donors' samples.

Comments on this clone: A read error likely explains this, since a far larger clone differs by one base. Other DNA sequences in this specimen translate into the identical CDR3. The CDR3 region has the DNA TGTGCCAGCTCACCACCTTCCCTCGGCGGTAACACTGAAGCTTTCTTT. Protein sequence: CASSPPSLGGNTEAFF. The V gene is TRBV18, the J gene TRBJ1-1; D gene unclear. This CDR3 region has 16 residues. Germline lookup yields CDR1 KGHSH and CDR2 LQKENI. Trimming pared 0 bases from V and 2 bases from J, leaving 13 bases between.

The V gene is TRBV5-1, the J gene TRBJ2-1; 15 positions match TRBD2. There are 18 residues in the CDR3. CDR1 SGHRS and CDR2 YFSETQ come from the germline V gene. The trim removed 3 bases at V and 6 bases at J, leaving 10 bases unmatched. CDR3 coding DNA: TGCGCCAGCAGCTCCGGGACTAGCGGGAGGACGGCGCGCAATGAGCAGTTCTTC. Protein: CASSSGTSGRTARNEQFF.

The chain joins TRBV7-9 to TRBJ1-2; TRBD1 agrees at 8 bases. V trimming: 1 base; J trimming: 4 bases; junction bases outside the gene matches: 5. Per germline, CDR1 SEHNR and CDR2 FQNEAQ (reference sequence). This CDR3 region has 15 residues. CDR3 bases: TGTGCCAGCAGCTTAGATTCAGGGGGCTTCTATGGCTACACCTTC. Translation gives CASSLDSGGFYGYTF.

A single count supports this clone. The chain joins TRBV2 to TRBJ2-6; D unresolved. CDR3 length: 14 amino acids. Trimming cost V 4 bases and J 1 base, with 5 bases left between them. Germline CDR1 SNHLY, CDR2 FYNNEI. The chain's CDR3 is CASSGASGANVLTF. CDR3 nucleotides: TGTGCCAGCAGTGGAGCTTCTGGGGCCAACGTCCTGACTTTC.

The V call is TRBV10-2, the J call TRBJ2-5, with D possibly being TRBD1 (6 bases). CDR1 and CDR2 (germline): WSHSY, SAAADI. V was pared by 5 bases and J by 5 bases, with 24 bases between. This CDR3 spans 17 amino acids. In DNA, the CDR3 is TGCGCCAGCAGTAAAAAACAGGGTTCGGTCAAAGAGGAGACCCAGTACTTC. This translates into CASSKKQGSVKEETQYF.

This clone appeared a single time. The chain is built from TRBV30 and TRBJ1-1, with 8 bases matching TRBD1. The CDR3 extends over 14 amino acids. The V gene's germline CDR1 is GTSNPN and CDR2 SVGIG (reference sequence). Trimming took 3 bases from V and 7 from J; bases not matched to a gene: 10. The CDR3 DNA reads as TGTGCCTGGAGGAATCAGGGGGCTGGGGGTGAAGCTTTCTTT. Amino acids: CAWRNQGAGGEAFF.

This chain joins TRBV7-9 and TRBJ2-5; D might be TRBD1 or TRBD2, each matching 5 bases. The germline gives CDR1 SEHNR, CDR2 FQNEAQ (reference sequence). This CDR3 comprises 16 residues. V was shortened by 5 bases and J by 1 base, with 17 bases between the two germline ends. The CDR3 region is CASSQGPDTFQETQYF. The CDR3 region has the DNA TGTGCCAGCAGCCAGGGACCCGATACCTTCCAAGAGACCCAGTACTTC.

The sample holds one count of this clone. The chain employs TRBV9 and TRBJ2-2; 7 bases are a match to TRBD2. Germline-derived CDR1 and CDR2 are SGDLS and YYNGEE. The CDR3 consists of 15 residues. V shed 0 bases, J shed 4 bases, and the junction held 3 bases outside the gene matches. This CDR3 is CASSVDLAATGELFF. DNA for the CDR3: TGTGCCAGCAGCGTAGACCTAGCGGCCACCGGGGAGCTGTTTTTT.

V and J are TRBV6-1 and TRBJ1-5; 7 nucleotides agree with TRBD1. The V gene's germline CDR1 is MNHNS and CDR2 SASEGT. This CDR3 spans 13 amino acids. Germline trimming cut 6 bases from V and 7 bases from J; bases unmatched to any gene: 6. This CDR3 reads CASRLDRLQPQHF. CDR3 nucleotides: TGTGCCAGCAGATTGGACAGGCTCCAGCCCCAGCATTTT.

This clone has more than one count but fewer than ten. This rearrangement joins TRBV28 to TRBJ2-1; 9 positions agree with TRBD1. The CDR3 has 15 residues. V shed 5 bases and J 6 bases; nucleotides not matched to a gene: 8. In germline, CDR1 is MDHEN, CDR2 SYDVKM. CDR3: CASSDAGTGSNEQFF. The CDR3 nucleotides are TGTGCCAGCAGTGACGCCGGGACAGGGTCCAATGAGCAGTTCTTC.

In regard to this clone: A read error likely explains this, since a far larger clone differs by one base. Other nucleotide sequences in the sample specify the same CDR3. This sequence joins TRBV25-1 and TRBJ1-2; D is perhaps TRBD1 (6 bases). Per germline, CDR1 MGHDK and CDR2 SYGVNS. The CDR3 is made up of 14 amino acids. Trimming took off 6 bases at V and 6 bases at J, with 17 bases between the two ends. In DNA form, the CDR3 reads TGTGCCAGCAGCCCTGACAGGCCTTGGGATGGCTACACCTTC. Translated: CASSPDRPWDGYTF.

To note about this clone: One base separates it from a far larger clone, so it is likely a read error. The chain employs TRBV12-5 and TRBJ2-2; D possibly corresponds to TRBD1 (6 bases). CDR1 and CDR2 (germline): LGHNT, FRNRAP. V was cut by 8 bases and J by 3 bases, with 10 bases left in between. The CDR3 has 13 amino acids. CDR3 sequence: CASSTGYTGELFF. The DNA of the CDR3 is TGTGCTAGTAGCACAGGGTACACCGGGGAGCTGTTTTTT.

This clone was counted a few times. One base separates it from a far larger clone, so it is likely a read error. This chain links TRBV6-5 with TRBJ1-5; the D gene is possibly TRBD1 (5 bases). V was trimmed by 6 bases and J by 0 bases, leaving 6 bases between them. This CDR3 is 13 amino acids long. Per germline, CDR1 MNHEY and CDR2 SVGAGI. The CDR3 protein is CASRQDSNQPQHF. DNA of the CDR3: TGTGCCAGCAGACAGGATAGCAATCAGCCCCAGCATTTT.

In regard to this clone: The junction departs from germline at one end; a sequencing error may be responsible. The CDR3 sequence is CASSLLAGGPTSHNEQFF. In DNA, the CDR3 is TGTGCCAGTAGCCTCTTAGCGGGAGGGCCCACCTCCCACAATGAGCAGTTCTTC. The chain links TRBV19 to TRBJ2-1; 11 bases align to TRBD2. This CDR3 comprises 18 residues. Germline V CDR1 and CDR2: LNHDA, SQIVND (reference sequence).

CDR3 sequence: CASSGAWSNQQETQYF. The CDR3 DNA is TGCGCCAGCAGTGGGGCATGGTCTAACCAGCAAGAGACCCAGTACTTC. The V and J genes are TRBV10-2 and TRBJ2-5; no reliable D call. The V gene's germline CDR1 is WSHSY and CDR2 SAAADI. Between the trimmed V and J ends, which lost 4 bases and 2 bases, there was a span of 17 bases. CDR3 size: 16 residues.

With regard to this clone: The sample has other DNA sequences that encode this CDR3 too. The chain couples TRBV28 to TRBJ2-1, with TRBD2 matching 7 bases. CDR3 size: 15 residues. CDR1 MDHEN and CDR2 SYDVKM come from the germline V gene. J lost 5 bases, V lost 6 bases, and 10 bases had no gene match. CDR3: CASSPPRAGNNEQFF. The DNA for the CDR3 is TGTGCCAGCAGCCCTCCAAGAGCGGGGAACAATGAGCAGTTCTTC.

The chain recombines TRBV15 with TRBJ1-1; tentatively, D is TRBD1 (5 bases). V was trimmed by 0 bases and J by 6 bases, leaving 14 bases between them. The CDR3 has 15 residues. Germline V gene lookup returns CDR1 LNHNV and CDR2 YYDKDF (reference sequence). CDR3 nucleotides: TGTGCCACCAGCAGAGATTCAGGGCCCGGCGCTGAAGCTTTCTTT. Translating gives CATSRDSGPGAEAFF.

This rearrangement joins TRBV29-1 to TRBJ2-1; 9 bases match TRBD2. In germline, CDR1 is SQVTM, CDR2 ANQGSEA. CDR3 length: 15 residues. Trimming removed 4 bases from V and 3 bases from J; junction bases left unmatched: 7. The CDR3 protein is CSVVRGLADYNEQFF. In DNA form, the CDR3 reads TGCAGCGTTGTCAGGGGACTAGCAGACTACAATGAGCAGTTCTTC.

A word on this clone: Since a far larger clone is one base different, this is likely a read error. The sample has other DNA sequences that encode this CDR3 too. The chain carries TRBV6-1 and TRBJ2-1; the match to TRBD2 covers 8 bases. Germline assignment: CDR1 MNHNS and CDR2 SASEGT. The CDR3 contains 15 residues. The CDR3 DNA follows: TGTGCCAGCAGCGAAGAGGCTAGCGGGCCCCCCGAGCAGTTCTTC. Encoded protein: CASSEEASGPPEQFF.

About this clone itself: Different DNA sequences within this sample yield the same CDR3. The genes are TRBV15 and TRBJ1-4; D unclear. The CDR3 consists of 14 residues. Germline V lookup: CDR1 LNHNV, CDR2 YYDKDF (reference sequence). Trimming pared 1 base from V and 4 bases from J, leaving 7 bases between. DNA of the CDR3: TGTGCCACCAGCAGAGGGCAGTTTAATGAAAAACTGTTTTTT. It specifies CATSRGQFNEKLFF.

The V and J genes are TRBV6-1 and TRBJ2-7; maybe TRBD1 (6 bases). Germline CDR1 and CDR2: MNHNS and SASEGT. V was shortened by 1 base and J by 7 bases, with 11 bases between the two germline ends. The CDR3 loop spans 13 amino acids. CDR3 amino acids: CASSEGRGVEQYF. In DNA form, the CDR3 reads TGTGCCAGCAGTGAAGGCAGGGGAGTGGAGCAGTACTTC.

This rearrangement joins TRBV5-4 to TRBJ1-1; D remains ambiguous. V was cut by 4 bases and J by 0 bases, with 10 bases left in between. This CDR3 is built from 14 residues. The germline gives CDR1 SGHNT, CDR2 YYREEE (reference sequence). CDR3 protein: CASSLWALNTEAFF. The CDR3 DNA reads as TGTGCCAGCAGCCTATGGGCGTTGAACACTGAAGCTTTCTTT.

The rearrangement links TRBV18 to TRBJ2-5; TRBD2 agrees at 8 bases. This CDR3 contains 15 residues. Per the germline V gene, CDR1 is KGHSH and CDR2 is LQKENI. V was pared by 3 bases and J by 0 bases, with 3 bases of the junction left unmatched. The CDR3 nucleotides read TGTGCCAGCTCACCTAGCGGGACTTACCAAGAGACCCAGTACTTC. It translates to CASSPSGTYQETQYF. Combining the CDR3 with reference TRBV18 and TRBJ2-5 gives the whole variable domain NAGVMQNPRHLVRRRGQEARLRCSPMKGHSHVYWYRQLPEEGLKFMVYLQKENIIDESGMPKERFSAEFPKEGPSILRIQQVVRGDSAAYFCASSPSGTYQETQYFGPGTRLLVL.

The chain links TRBV29-1 to TRBJ2-1; D gene uncertain. With 3 bases removed from V and 8 bases from J, the gap between germline ends came to 2 bases. Germline V gives CDR1 SQVTM, CDR2 ANQGSEA. This CDR3 region has 9 residues. The CDR3 coding sequence is TGCAGCGTTGATTATGAGCAGTTCTTC. Translated, it gives CSVDYEQFF.

The chain has TRBV30 and TRBJ2-1, with a weak D call TRBD2 (5 bases). The CDR3 consists of 13 residues. Trimming stripped 2 bases from V and 7 bases from J, with 12 bases between. From germline, CDR1 is GTSNPN and CDR2 SVGIG (reference sequence). CDR3: CAWSHGGVNEQFF. The DNA of the CDR3 is TGTGCCTGGAGTCACGGAGGTGTTAATGAGCAGTTCTTC.

This chain uses TRBV15 with TRBJ2-7, with 9 positions matching TRBD2. This CDR3 is 16 amino acids long. Unmatched junction bases numbered 10, after V lost 0 bases and J lost 7 bases. In germline, CDR1 is LNHNV, CDR2 YYDKDF (reference sequence). DNA for the CDR3: TGTGCCACCAGCAGAGATTTGGCTAGCGGGGCCCTGGAGCAGTACTTC. Protein sequence: CATSRDLASGALEQYF. The whole variable domain, filled in from reference TRBV15 and TRBJ2-7, reads DAMVIQNPRYQVTQFGKPVTLSCSQTLNHNVMYWYQQKSSQAPKLLFHYYDKDFNNEADTPDNFQSRRPNTSFCFLDIRSPGLGDTAMYLCATSRDLASGALEQYFGPGTRLTVT.

The chain is built from TRBV19 and TRBJ2-5, with D perhaps given as TRBD1 or TRBD2 (5 bases each). Looked up from germline, CDR1 is LNHDA and CDR2 is SQIVND (reference sequence). This CDR3 comprises 13 residues. Trimming pared 10 bases from V and 3 bases from J, leaving 15 bases between. The CDR3 reads CATAREGKETQYF. The CDR3 region has the DNA TGTGCCACCGCCCGAGAGGGGAAAGAGACCCAGTACTTC. The whole variable domain, filled in from reference TRBV19 and TRBJ2-5, reads DGGITQSPKYLFRKEGQNVTLSCEQNLNHDAMYWYRQDPGQGLRLIYYSQIVNDFQKGDIAEGYSVSREKKESFPLTVTSAQKNPTAFYLCATAREGKETQYFGPGTRLLVL.

Comment on this clone: A far bigger clonotype differs at one base, so this is likely a read error. This sample includes further DNA sequences coding for the same CDR3. V and J are TRBV1 and TRBJ1-5; TRBD1 is taken as the D call from the table, unchecked against the DNA. TRBV1 is shown as a pseudogene. The CDR3 length is 18 residues. The CDR3 is CTSSRVGRGLGSNQPQHF. CDR3 sequence (DNA): TGCACCAGTAGCCGAGTGGGCAGGGGGCTCGGTAGCAATCAGCCCCAGCATTTT.

This sequence joins TRBV7-2 and TRBJ2-1, with D possibly TRBD1 on 6 matching bases. V lost 2 bases, J lost 8 bases, and 13 bases lay in between. The CDR3 runs to 14 residues. In germline, CDR1 is SGHTA, CDR2 FQGNSA. CDR3 protein: CASSLLGRGYEQFF. The CDR3 DNA sequence: TGTGCCAGCAGCTTACTCGGCAGGGGCTATGAGCAGTTCTTC.

As for this clone: A far larger clone differs by one base, so this is likely a read error. The same CDR3 can be traced to other DNA sequences in this sample. The V gene is TRBV5-1, the J gene TRBJ1-2; TRBD1 matches at 7 bases. The CDR3 contains 15 residues. The germline gives CDR1 SGHRS, CDR2 YFSETQ. The CDR3 nucleotides are TGCGCAAGCAGTCCCACAGGGGACACGGCCTATGGCTACACCTTC. It translates to CASSPTGDTAYGYTF. Using reference TRBV5-1 and TRBJ1-2 for the parts outside the CDR3, the full variable domain is KAGVTQTPRYLIKTRGQQVTLSCSPISGHRSVSWYQQTPGQGLQFLFEYFSETQRNKGNFPGRFSGRQFSNSRSEMNVSTLELGDSALYLCASSPTGDTAYGYTFGSGTRLTVV.

V is TRBV10-3 and J is TRBJ1-5; D is ambiguous. CDR3 length equals 14 residues. CDR1 is ENHRY, CDR2 SYGVKD, per germline. V was clipped by 2 bases and J by 5 bases, with 10 bases between them. CDR3 residues: CAISEGQPYQPQHF. The CDR3 DNA is TGTGCCATCAGTGAGGGGCAGCCTTATCAGCCCCAGCATTTT.

The chain combines TRBV27 with TRBJ2-5; TRBD2 matches at 10 bases. The CDR3 totals 14 residues. V shed 6 bases, J shed 11 bases, and the junction held 12 bases outside the gene matches. CDR1 is MNHEY, CDR2 SMNVEV, per germline (reference sequence). The CDR3 here is CASRKAGGPGEQYF. The CDR3 nucleotides read TGTGCCAGCAGGAAAGCGGGAGGGCCGGGGGAGCAGTACTTC.